The clone carrying this T cell receptor (beta chain) was counted between two and nine times. Its matching antigen is unknown. This entry is derived from a study of cytomegalovirus exposure and HLA in healthy donors. Findings of the study overall: In an earlier analysis, in around 590 donors, most V segments appeared productive either ~87% or ~30% of the time.

V lost 8 bases and J 5 bases, leaving 18 bases between the germline ends. The germline CDR1 and CDR2 sequences are SEHNR and FQNEAQ (reference sequence). The CDR3 extends over 14 amino acids. The PCR employed 60 Vbeta primers together with 13 Jbeta primers. Measured with immunoSEQ multiplex PCR; TCRdb has only the in-frame clones, and not every one. The table shows 220,000 or so clones, with about 78% occurring only once. The TCR comes from a male donor in good health and CMV-seronegative. Sequencing was performed on PBMCs. This chain connects TRBV7-9 to TRBJ1-1; possibly TRBD1 for D (6 bases). CDR3 nucleotide sequence: TGTGCCAGCTCAATGGGGGGGCTCGGGACTGAAGCTTTCTTT. Its translation: CASSMGGLGTEAFF.